The subject of this entry is one TCR beta chain. The data derive from a study of T cell changes during pregnancy in multiple sclerosis. Germline CDR1 is SGDLS and CDR2 is YYNGEE. CDR3 length: 15 residues. V gave up 2 bases and J gave up 5 bases; unmatched junction bases: 6. Method: immunoSEQ multiplex PCR; TCRdb's copy keeps in-frame clones and lacks some. The sample records tens of thousands of clones, 92% being singletons. This sequence joins TRBV9 and TRBJ2-7; 11 positions match TRBD2. The sequences come from peripheral blood, collected after pregnancy. The source of this sequence is a female donor with multiple sclerosis, enrolled in a pregnancy study. CDR3 nucleotides: TGTGCCAGCAGCGTTAGCGGGAGGGCCGTCCACGAGCAGTACTTC. Its translation is CASSVSGRAVHEQYF.